One sample yielded the 9 T cell receptor beta chains listed below, sequenced in a study of T-cell memory formation after mild COVID-19. TCRdb reanalysed the 5' RACE reads using MiXCR and keeps one entry per CDR3 protein. The data hold approximately 300,000 distinct CDR3 sequences, with roughly a fifth observed a single time. Sequenced: PBMCs or a T cell subset sorted from them (not recorded which). These receptors all stem from a man between 18 and 29 years old who had mild COVID-19 (a few samples of this study predate the infection). Cell type and time point are not known.

The gene calls are TRBV7-2 and TRBJ2-1; D is ambiguous. Germline V gene data show CDR1 as SGHTA and CDR2 as FQGNSA. The CDR3 loop spans 11 amino acids. The V and J ends lost 2 bases and 9 bases respectively, with 5 bases between them. The CDR3 region is CASSLWGEQFF. In DNA form, the CDR3 reads TGTGCCAGCAGCTTATGGGGTGAGCAGTTCTTC.

In DNA, the CDR3 is TGTGCCAGCAGCCAAGATCTTTACGCGGGGGGCATAGCTAGCACAGATACGCAGTATTTT. Translating gives CASSQDLYAGGIASTDTQYF. The J gene is TRBJ2-3, the V gene TRBV3-1; 8 positions match TRBD2. V was clipped by 0 bases and J by 0 bases; unmatched bases: 14. The CDR3 runs to 20 residues. From germline, CDR1 is LGHDT and CDR2 YNNKEL (reference sequence).

This clonotype has more than one count but fewer than ten. The V call is TRBV30, the J call TRBJ2-7; TRBD2 aligns across 8 bases. Trimming took 2 bases from V and 4 from J; bases not matched to a gene: 13. CDR1 and CDR2 from the germline V gene are GTSNPN and SVGIG (reference sequence). The CDR3 sequence is 16 residues long. The CDR3 nucleotides read TGTGCCTGGAGTCATCCCCGGGGGGGACCGAGATACGAGCAGTACTTC. Protein sequence: CAWSHPRGGPRYEQYF.

In its sample, this clonotype was seen a few times. The genes are TRBV5-5 and TRBJ2-5, with D perhaps matching TRBD2 (6 bases). The CDR3 has 14 amino acids. In germline, CDR1 is SGHKS, CDR2 YYEKEE (reference sequence). The V gene lost 2 bases and the J gene lost 3 bases, with 11 bases spanning the gap. CDR3 amino acids: CASSLGGWEETQYF. The CDR3 DNA sequence: TGTGCCAGCAGCTTAGGAGGGTGGGAAGAGACCCAGTACTTC. Based on the CDR3 plus reference TRBV5-5 and TRBJ2-5, the full variable domain is DAGVTQSPTHLIKTRGQQVTLRCSPISGHKSVSWYQQVLGQGPQFIFQYYEKEERGRGNFPDRFSARQFPNYSSELNVNALLLGDSALYLCASSLGGWEETQYFGPGTRLLVL.

This clonotype came up many times. The chain has TRBV12-3 or TRBV12-4 and TRBJ2-5; D unresolved. This CDR3 has 13 residues. V was pared by 3 bases and J by 7 bases, with 12 bases between. CDR3 nucleotide sequence: TGTGCCAGCAGTTTTGGGCGGATGGTGACCCAGTACTTC. It specifies CASSFGRMVTQYF.

This clonotype has just a few counts. The chain couples TRBV20-1 to TRBJ1-3, with D perhaps TRBD1 (5 bases). The length of the CDR3 is 14 residues. Trimming cost V 3 bases and J 0 bases, with 9 bases left between them. Germline V gene lookup returns CDR1 DFQATT and CDR2 SNEGSKA (reference sequence). For the CDR3, the DNA is TGCAGTGCTAGCCCGGGACCCTCTGGAAACACCATATATTTT. Protein sequence: CSASPGPSGNTIYF.

This chain connects TRBV5-1 to TRBJ1-2, with D hard to call. V lost 1 base and J lost 2, with 6 bases in between. Germline V gives CDR1 SGHRS, CDR2 YFSETQ. The CDR3 runs 13 residues. CDR3 sequence (DNA): TGCGCCAGCAGCTTGCGGAACAACTATGGCTACACCTTC. It specifies CASSLRNNYGYTF.

This clonotype has only a few counts. The chain uses TRBV3-1 and TRBJ1-4, with D uncertain. The V and J ends lost 5 bases and 0 bases respectively, with 4 bases between them. Looked up from germline, CDR1 is LGHDT and CDR2 is YNNKEL (reference sequence). The CDR3 spans 13 residues. CDR3 sequence reads: CASSSTTNEKLFF. CDR3 nucleotides: TGTGCCAGCAGCTCTACAACTAATGAAAAACTGTTTTTT.

The chain couples TRBV24-1 to TRBJ2-3; 8 positions match TRBD1. Germline V gene data show CDR1 as KGHDR and CDR2 as SFDVKD. The CDR3 is 15 residues long. The junction had 7 bases not matched to a gene; V was cut back by 4 bases and J by 5 bases. The CDR3 is CATSDPDRGGDTQYF. CDR3 coding DNA: TGTGCCACCAGTGACCCCGACAGGGGCGGAGATACGCAGTATTTT.